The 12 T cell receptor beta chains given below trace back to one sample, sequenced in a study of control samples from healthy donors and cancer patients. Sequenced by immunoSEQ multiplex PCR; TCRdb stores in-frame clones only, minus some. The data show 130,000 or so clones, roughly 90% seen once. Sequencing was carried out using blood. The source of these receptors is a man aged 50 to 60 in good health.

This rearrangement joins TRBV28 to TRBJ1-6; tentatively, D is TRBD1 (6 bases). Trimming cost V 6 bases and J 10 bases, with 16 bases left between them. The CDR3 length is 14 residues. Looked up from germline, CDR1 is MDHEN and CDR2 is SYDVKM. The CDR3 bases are TGTGCCAGCAGCCGGACAGTTGCCGAGTCACCCCTCCACTTT. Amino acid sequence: CASSRTVAESPLHF.

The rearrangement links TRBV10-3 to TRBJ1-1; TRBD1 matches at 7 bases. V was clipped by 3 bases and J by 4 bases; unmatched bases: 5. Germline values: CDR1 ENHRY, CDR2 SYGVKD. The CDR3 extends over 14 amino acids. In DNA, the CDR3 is TGTGCCATCAGTGATGGGACAGTGGGCACTGAAGCTTTCTTT. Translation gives CAISDGTVGTEAFF.

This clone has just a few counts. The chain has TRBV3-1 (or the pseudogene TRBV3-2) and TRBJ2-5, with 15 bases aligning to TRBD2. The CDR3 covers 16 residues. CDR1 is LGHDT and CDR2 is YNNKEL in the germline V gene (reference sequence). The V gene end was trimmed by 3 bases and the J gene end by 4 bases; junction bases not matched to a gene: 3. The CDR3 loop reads CASSHRTSGGAETQYF. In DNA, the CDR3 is TGTGCCAGCAGCCATAGGACTAGCGGGGGGGCAGAGACCCAGTACTTC.

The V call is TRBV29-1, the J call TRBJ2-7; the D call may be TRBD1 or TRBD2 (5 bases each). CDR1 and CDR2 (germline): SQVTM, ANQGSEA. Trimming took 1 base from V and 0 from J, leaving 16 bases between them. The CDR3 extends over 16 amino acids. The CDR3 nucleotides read TGCAGCGTTGAAGGGGAGCAGGGCAAAAGCTCCTACGAGCAGTACTTC. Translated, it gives CSVEGEQGKSSYEQYF.

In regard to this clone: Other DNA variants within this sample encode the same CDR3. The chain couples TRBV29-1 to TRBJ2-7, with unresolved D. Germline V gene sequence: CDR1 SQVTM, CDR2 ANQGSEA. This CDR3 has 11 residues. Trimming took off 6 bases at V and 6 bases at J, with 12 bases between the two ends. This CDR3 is CSVIRLGEQYF. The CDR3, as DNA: TGCAGCGTCATCAGATTAGGCGAGCAGTACTTC.

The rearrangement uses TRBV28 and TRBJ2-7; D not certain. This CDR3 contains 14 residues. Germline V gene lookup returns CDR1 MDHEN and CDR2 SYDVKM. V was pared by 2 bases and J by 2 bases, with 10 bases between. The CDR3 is CASSLIVETYEQYF. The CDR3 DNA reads TGTGCCAGCAGTTTAATAGTTGAAACCTACGAGCAGTACTTC.

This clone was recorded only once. The CDR3 DNA follows: TGTGCCAGCAGCTTGGAGGGGACCCAGTACTTC. Amino acids: CASSLEGTQYF. The V gene is TRBV5-8, the J gene TRBJ2-5, with D unclear. The V end was cut by 0 bases, the J end by 7 bases, with 4 bases between. This CDR3 spans 11 amino acids. CDR1 SGHTS and CDR2 YDEGEE come from the germline V gene. Filled out from reference TRBV5-8 and TRBJ2-5, the complete variable domain reads EAGVTQSPTHLIKTRGQQATLRCSPISGHTSVYWYQQALGLGLQFLLWYDEGEERNRGNFPPRFSGRQFPNYSSELNVNALELEDSALYLCASSLEGTQYFGPGTRLLVL.

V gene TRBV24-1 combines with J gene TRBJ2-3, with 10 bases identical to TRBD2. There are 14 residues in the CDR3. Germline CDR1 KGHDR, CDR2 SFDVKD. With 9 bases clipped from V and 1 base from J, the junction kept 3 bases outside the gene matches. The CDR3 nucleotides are TGTGCCACCGCCGGGACTAGCGGCACAGATACGCAGTATTTT. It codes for CATAGTSGTDTQYF.

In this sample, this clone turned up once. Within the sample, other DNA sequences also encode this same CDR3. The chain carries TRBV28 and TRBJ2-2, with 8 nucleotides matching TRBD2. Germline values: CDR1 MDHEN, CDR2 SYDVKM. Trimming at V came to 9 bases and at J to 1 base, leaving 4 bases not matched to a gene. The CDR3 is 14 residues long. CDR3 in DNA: TGTGCCAGTTTTAGCGGGGTGAACACCGGGGAGCTGTTTTTT. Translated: CASFSGVNTGELFF.

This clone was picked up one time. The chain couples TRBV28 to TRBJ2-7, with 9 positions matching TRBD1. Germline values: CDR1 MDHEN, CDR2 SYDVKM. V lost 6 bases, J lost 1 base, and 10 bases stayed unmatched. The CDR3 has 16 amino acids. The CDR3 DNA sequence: TGTGCCAGCAGGGATAGACAGGGGGAAAGTTCCTACGAGCAGTACTTC. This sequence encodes CASRDRQGESSYEQYF.

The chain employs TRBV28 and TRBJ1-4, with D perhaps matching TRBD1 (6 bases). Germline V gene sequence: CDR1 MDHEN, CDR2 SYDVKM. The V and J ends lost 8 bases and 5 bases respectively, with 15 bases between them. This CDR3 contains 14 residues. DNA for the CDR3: TGTGCCAGCGTCGCGGCAGGGGCAAATGAAAAACTGTTTTTT. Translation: CASVAAGANEKLFF.

In DNA form, the CDR3 reads TGTGCCAGCAGCTTGACATCCGGGGCTACGAACACCATATATTTT. It translates to CASSLTSGATNTIYF. This rearrangement joins TRBV5-6 to TRBJ1-3, with a tentative D call TRBD1 (5 bases). V was cut by 1 base and J by 7 bases, with 15 bases left in between. The V gene's germline CDR1 is SGHDT and CDR2 YYEEEE. This CDR3 region has 15 residues.